This T cell receptor (beta chain) was sequenced in a study of T cells in localized non-small cell lung cancer. Sequencing was performed with immunoSEQ multiplex PCR; in TCRdb, only in-frame clones are kept and a portion is missing. The data contain approximately 35,000 clones, roughly 90% of them singletons. The CDR3 length is 13 residues. In germline, CDR1 is MNHEY, CDR2 SVGAGI. V was pared by 6 bases and J by 6 bases, with 14 bases between. This chain uses TRBV6-5 with TRBJ1-1; perhaps TRBD1 as D (6 bases). The sequencing used peripheral blood, collected before any cancer treatment. This TCR derives from a man aged 40 to 69 with stage I lung adenocarcinoma. CDR3 sequence: CASRYDRLAEAFF. Written as DNA, the CDR3 is TGTGCCAGCAGATACGACAGGTTAGCTGAAGCTTTCTTT.